The T cell receptor beta chain under discussion was sequenced for a study of blood T cell repertoires in COVID-19. Overall study context: Samples came from the United States, Italy and Spain, spanning acute and convalescent COVID-19. PBMCs, B-cell-depleted T cells, or T cells provided the cDNA or gDNA that made up the material.

Germline CDR1 is SGHAT and CDR2 is FQNNGV. The V segment lost 5 bases and the J segment 5 bases; nucleotides outside the gene matches: 3. The CDR3 is 13 amino acids. Under the authors' procedure: Reference gene primer amplification yielded estimated nucleated cell counts. Measured with immunoSEQ multiplex PCR; TCRdb has only the in-frame clones, and not every one. D and trimming were read from the DNA, whereas the V and J calls and clone size are those reported in that table. The repertoire holds 100,000 to 150,000 clones, under 85% seen once, with about 10% in the top ten. The sequencing sample was made of peripheral blood. The chain links TRBV11-2 to TRBJ1-1, with TRBD1 matching 9 bases. The receptor was derived from a man in his 60s with acute or convalescent COVID-19. CDR3 sequence (DNA): TGTGCCAGCAGCCCGGGACAGGGTACTGAAGCTTTCTTT. Its protein is CASSPGQGTEAFF. Complete variable domain (other parts from reference TRBV11-2 and TRBJ1-1): EAGVAQSPRYKIIEKRQSVAFWCNPISGHATLYWYQQILGQGPKLLIQFQNNGVVDDSQLPKDRFSAERLKGVDSTLKIQPAKLEDSAVYLCASSPGQGTEAFFGQGTRLTVV.